Here is one TCR beta chain with its context. The antigen remains unidentified. Trimming stripped 0 bases from V and 6 bases from J, with 14 bases between. This CDR3 region has 15 residues. Germline V gene lookup returns CDR1 SGHTA and CDR2 FQGNSA. The data derive from a study of PD-1 blockade in classical Hodgkin lymphoma. Study results and caveats: Sources of repertoire differences remain undefined, possibly disease activity or prior therapy. Complete responders matched newly diagnosed patients in baseline diversity.

Each patient relapsed following autologous stem cell transplantation, and prior brentuximab vedotin exposure differed. Magnetic negative selection, applied to thawed PBMCs, was used to isolate the CD8+ T cells. Data came from immunoSEQ multiplex PCR; TCRdb stores just in-frame clones and leaves some out. The table shows roughly 2,700 clones, with 70% to 75% occurring only once. This TCR was sampled from a human donor with classical Hodgkin lymphoma. The J gene is TRBJ1-1, the V gene TRBV7-2, with no clear D. Source: CD8+ T cells from blood, taken at baseline. The CDR3 DNA sequence: TGTGCCAGCAGCTTAGCCCACCTCCCCTCGGCTGAAGCTTTCTTT. Residues: CASSLAHLPSAEAFF.